These T cell receptor beta chains were read from a single sample in a study of glioma-infiltrating T cells. TCRdb reprocessed the multiplex PCR reads with MiXCR, giving one entry per CDR3 protein. The table has roughly 130,000 distinct CDR3 sequences, 20% to 25% seen once; the top ten hold under 35%. The sequencing sample was made of glioma tissue, nonneoplastic brain tissue, or PBMCs (not recorded which). The receptors stem from a human donor with low-grade glioma or glioblastoma, undergoing nonglioma brain surgery, or in good health (not recorded which). Both conserved end residues are part of each CDR3. Each record gives: clone size, V gene, J gene, D gene, CDR3 DNA, CDR3 protein. The D gene is left open where the match is weak. Size values are once, few and many counts, or a class for expanded clones, and some rows have none.

abundance: few
v_gene: TRBV3-1
j_gene: TRBJ2-5
d_gene: .
CDR3nt: TGTGCCAGCAGCCAAGAGGTCGGTGAGACCCAGTACTTC
CDR3aa: CASSQEVGETQYF

abundance: .
v_gene: TRBV6-5
j_gene: TRBJ2-3
d_gene: TRBD2
CDR3nt: TGTGCCGGCAGTTACTCGCCCTATAGCGGGGGCCCCACAGATACGCAGTATTTT
CDR3aa: CAGSYSPYSGGPTDTQYF

abundance: .
v_gene: TRBV4-1
j_gene: TRBJ1-4
d_gene: TRBD1
CDR3nt: TGCGCCAGCAGCCAAGGACAGGGGGCCGCAACTAATGAAAAACTGTTTTTT
CDR3aa: CASSQGQGAATNEKLFF

abundance: .
v_gene: TRBV28
j_gene: TRBJ2-4
d_gene: .
CDR3nt: TGTGCCAGCAGTTTAGGGGGCACGCTAGGCAAAAACATTCAGTACTTC
CDR3aa: CASSLGGTLGKNIQYF

abundance: few
v_gene: TRBV7-6
j_gene: TRBJ2-2
d_gene: .
CDR3nt: TGTGCCAGCAGCTTATACCTACCCGGGGCATCTAACACCGGGGAGCTGTTTTTT
CDR3aa: CASSLYLPGASNTGELFF

abundance: many
v_gene: TRBV4-2
j_gene: TRBJ1-5
d_gene: .
CDR3nt: TGTGCCAGCAGCCAAGACAGCCTTAGCAATCAGCCCCAGCATTTT
CDR3aa: CASSQDSLSNQPQHF

abundance: few
v_gene: TRBV7-2
j_gene: TRBJ1-2
d_gene: .
CDR3nt: TGTGCCAGCAGCTTAGTTCTCATCGGCTACACCTTC
CDR3aa: CASSLVLIGYTF

abundance: few
v_gene: TRBV28
j_gene: TRBJ1-5
d_gene: .
CDR3nt: TGTGCCAGCAGTTTATCGGACTTAAGGGTCCAGCCCCAGCATTTT
CDR3aa: CASSLSDLRVQPQHF

abundance: few
v_gene: TRBV12-3/TRBV12-4
j_gene: TRBJ1-6
d_gene: .
CDR3nt: TGTGCCAGCAGTTTGGGTGCCGGGGCCCTCCACTTT
CDR3aa: CASSLGAGALHF

abundance: .
v_gene: TRBV3-1
j_gene: TRBJ1-1
d_gene: TRBD1
CDR3nt: TGTGCCAGCAGCCAAGGGGACAGGTATAGGACAGCAGATTTCTTT
CDR3aa: CASSQGDRYRTADFF

abundance: .
v_gene: TRBV7-9
j_gene: TRBJ2-3
d_gene: TRBD2
CDR3nt: TGTGCCAGCAGCTTAAGCGGGGTTACCACAGATACGCAGTATTTT
CDR3aa: CASSLSGVTTDTQYF

abundance: .
v_gene: TRBV19
j_gene: TRBJ1-1
d_gene: .
CDR3nt: TGTGCCAGTAGTATCCGAGGGGGGTACACTGAAGCTTTCTTT
CDR3aa: CASSIRGGYTEAFF

abundance: .
v_gene: TRBV24-1
j_gene: TRBJ2-3
d_gene: .
CDR3nt: TGTGCCACCAGCCCGGGCCGCGGACCCACAGATACGCAGTATTTT
CDR3aa: CATSPGRGPTDTQYF

abundance: many
v_gene: TRBV20-1
j_gene: TRBJ2-1
d_gene: TRBD2
CDR3nt: TGCAGTGCTAGTGGACTAGCGGGGGGGCCCAACTACAATGAGCAGTTCTTC
CDR3aa: CSASGLAGGPNYNEQFF

abundance: many
v_gene: TRBV29-1
j_gene: TRBJ1-1
d_gene: .
CDR3nt: TGCAGCGTTGCGTTCACTGGGAACACTGAAGCTTTCTTT
CDR3aa: CSVAFTGNTEAFF

abundance: many
v_gene: TRBV7-9
j_gene: TRBJ2-1
d_gene: TRBD2
CDR3nt: TGTGCCAGCAGGGGGGATACTAGCGGGGCCTCCTACAATGAGCAGTTCTTC
CDR3aa: CASRGDTSGASYNEQFF

abundance: few
v_gene: TRBV5-1
j_gene: TRBJ1-1
d_gene: .
CDR3nt: TGCGCCAGCAGCTTCCGCGACATTTACACTGAAGCTTTCTTT
CDR3aa: CASSFRDIYTEAFF

abundance: .
v_gene: TRBV28
j_gene: TRBJ2-3
d_gene: .
CDR3nt: TGTGCCAGCAGTGACAGTCGAGATACGCAGTATTTT
CDR3aa: CASSDSRDTQYF

abundance: many
v_gene: TRBV7-9
j_gene: TRBJ2-3
d_gene: TRBD1
CDR3nt: TGTGCCAGCAGCTCCGACAGGGCATATACGCAGTATTTT
CDR3aa: CASSSDRAYTQYF

abundance: .
v_gene: TRBV10-3
j_gene: TRBJ2-3
d_gene: TRBD1
CDR3nt: TGTGCCATCAGTGAGACAGGGGGGACAGATACGCAGTATTTT
CDR3aa: CAISETGGTDTQYF

abundance: many
v_gene: TRBV20-1
j_gene: TRBJ2-3
d_gene: TRBD1
CDR3nt: TGCAGTGCTAGAGTCCAGGGGGGCACAGATACGCAGTATTTT
CDR3aa: CSARVQGGTDTQYF

abundance: .
v_gene: TRBV6-1
j_gene: TRBJ1-5
d_gene: TRBD1
CDR3nt: TGTGCCAGCAAACGCCGGGGACAGGGGGCTGAGAGCAATCAGCCCCAGCATTTT
CDR3aa: CASKRRGQGAESNQPQHF

abundance: .
v_gene: TRBV7-2
j_gene: TRBJ1-1
d_gene: .
CDR3nt: TGTGCCAGCAGCCGGAGGGGGGGCAGGGAGGACACTGAAGCTTTCTTT
CDR3aa: CASSRRGGREDTEAFF

abundance: .
v_gene: TRBV16
j_gene: TRBJ1-6
d_gene: .
CDR3nt: TGTGCCAGCAGCCGCGACGGACATAATTCACCCCTCCACTTT
CDR3aa: CASSRDGHNSPLHF

abundance: many
v_gene: TRBV27
j_gene: TRBJ2-5
d_gene: .
CDR3nt: TGTGCCAGCAGTTTAGGTTGGGGAGAGACCCAGTACTTC
CDR3aa: CASSLGWGETQYF

abundance: .
v_gene: TRBV7-2
j_gene: TRBJ2-1
d_gene: TRBD2
CDR3nt: TGTGCCAGCAGCCCAACTAGCGGGGATTACAATGAGCAGTTCTTC
CDR3aa: CASSPTSGDYNEQFF

abundance: .
v_gene: TRBV12-3/TRBV12-4
j_gene: TRBJ2-5
d_gene: .
CDR3nt: TGTGCCAGCAGCCAGAACCCGGAGACCCAGTACTTC
CDR3aa: CASSQNPETQYF

abundance: few
v_gene: TRBV7-3
j_gene: TRBJ1-1
d_gene: TRBD1
CDR3nt: TGTGCCAGCAGCCCCGACAGGGTTGGAGTGAGGACTGAAGCTTTCTTT
CDR3aa: CASSPDRVGVRTEAFF

abundance: .
v_gene: TRBV7-6
j_gene: TRBJ2-3
d_gene: .
CDR3nt: TGTGCCAGCAGCTTAGGGTCCGGGACAAACACAGATACGCAGTATTTT
CDR3aa: CASSLGSGTNTDTQYF

abundance: few
v_gene: TRBV13
j_gene: TRBJ1-2
d_gene: .
CDR3nt: TGTGCCAGCAGCGTTTACAGAGCTAACTATGGCTACACCTTC
CDR3aa: CASSVYRANYGYTF

abundance: few
v_gene: TRBV15
j_gene: TRBJ2-1
d_gene: TRBD1
CDR3nt: TGTGCCACCAGCAGATCAGCCGGGACAGGTAACAATGAGCAGTTCTTC
CDR3aa: CATSRSAGTGNNEQFF

abundance: .
v_gene: TRBV7-9
j_gene: TRBJ2-3
d_gene: .
CDR3nt: TGTGCCAGCAGCTTACCTAGCAAAGATACGCAGTATTTT
CDR3aa: CASSLPSKDTQYF

abundance: .
v_gene: TRBV3-1
j_gene: TRBJ1-3
d_gene: .
CDR3nt: TGTGCCAGCAGCCAATCAAGGGGAAGCTCTGGAAACACCATATATTTT
CDR3aa: CASSQSRGSSGNTIYF

abundance: medium-sized
v_gene: TRBV6-1
j_gene: TRBJ2-3
d_gene: .
CDR3nt: TGTGCCAGCACCTGGGGGGCTACTCCGCGAGATACGCAGTATTTT
CDR3aa: CASTWGATPRDTQYF

abundance: many
v_gene: TRBV20-1
j_gene: TRBJ1-5
d_gene: .
CDR3nt: TGCAGTGCTAGAGATAGCGGTCAGCCCCAGCATTTT
CDR3aa: CSARDSGQPQHF

abundance: many
v_gene: TRBV28
j_gene: TRBJ2-3
d_gene: TRBD2
CDR3nt: TGTGCCAGCAGCTCGGCTGGGGCAGCGGGGGTAGATACGCAGTATTTT
CDR3aa: CASSSAGAAGVDTQYF

abundance: .
v_gene: TRBV15
j_gene: TRBJ2-6
d_gene: TRBD1
CDR3nt: TGTGCCACCAGCATCAGGGGGCAGGGAACCTCTGGGGCCAACGTCCCGACTTTC
CDR3aa: CATSIRGQGTSGANVPTF

abundance: few
v_gene: TRBV7-3
j_gene: TRBJ1-3
d_gene: .
CDR3nt: TGTGCCAGCAGCTCTCCCGGGAATAACACCATATATTTT
CDR3aa: CASSSPGNNTIYF

abundance: .
v_gene: TRBV24-1
j_gene: TRBJ1-2
d_gene: .
CDR3nt: TGTGCCACCAGATCTGACAAGGACTATGGCTACACCTTC
CDR3aa: CATRSDKDYGYTF

abundance: .
v_gene: TRBV7-8
j_gene: TRBJ2-1
d_gene: .
CDR3nt: TGTGCCAGCAGCTCAAATAGCGGCTTGAGCTCCTACAATGAGCAGTTCTTC
CDR3aa: CASSSNSGLSSYNEQFF

abundance: many
v_gene: TRBV20-1
j_gene: TRBJ2-1
d_gene: TRBD2
CDR3nt: TGCGCGAGTGAGACTAGCGGCCCCAATGAGCAGTTCTTC
CDR3aa: CASETSGPNEQFF

abundance: many
v_gene: TRBV27
j_gene: TRBJ2-2
d_gene: .
CDR3nt: TGTGCCATCGACGCCCCCGGGACCCTAAACACCGGGGAGCTGTTTTTT
CDR3aa: CAIDAPGTLNTGELFF